What follows is one T cell receptor (beta chain) and its context. Assay used: immunoSEQ multiplex PCR; TCRdb lists only in-frame clones, some missing. The sample lists some 100,000 clones, approximately 90% seen once, with more than 3.5% in the top ten. The V gene's germline CDR1 is SNHLY and CDR2 FYNNEI. The CDR3 has 12 residues. Trimming took off 0 bases at V and 10 bases at J, with 4 bases between the two ends. The entry originates in a study of control samples from healthy donors and cancer patients. The TCR originated in a human donor in good health. The donor label of this sample is uncertain. The source material was blood. J is TRBJ1-6 and V is TRBV2, with D unclear. This chain's CDR3 is CASSEARSPLHF. The CDR3 region has the DNA TGTGCCAGCAGTGAAGCGCGGTCACCCCTCCACTTT. Full variable domain (missing parts from reference TRBV2 and TRBJ1-6): EPEVTQTPSHQVTQMGQEVILRCVPISNHLYFYWYRQILGQKVEFLVSFYNNEISEKSEIFDDQFSVERPDGSNFTLKIRSTKLEDSAMYFCASSEARSPLHFGNGTRLTVT.